Listed here is a single TCR beta chain. Germline V gene sequence: CDR1 LGHDT, CDR2 YNNKEL (reference sequence). The CDR3 consists of 13 residues. V dropped 0 bases and J dropped 10 bases, with 10 bases sitting between them. This sample is part of a study of blood T cell repertoires in COVID-19. Some clones are missing from TCRdb's copy, which holds only in-frame ones; the method was immunoSEQ multiplex PCR. The sample has some 170,000 clones, 84% seen once. Membership in each cohort depended on participant-reported clinical history. The receptor comes from a man aged 45-65 years who had recovered from COVID-19. The material sequenced was PBMCs or T cells enriched from blood (not recorded which). The chain links TRBV3-1 (or the pseudogene TRBV3-2) to TRBJ2-1; no clear D gene. As DNA, the CDR3 is TGTGCCAGCAGCCAAGATAACTTTCGGGAGCAGTTCTTC. Encoded protein: CASSQDNFREQFF.